The entry that follows covers one TCR beta chain sequence. Its antigen is still unknown. The data were obtained in a study of cytomegalovirus exposure and HLA in healthy donors. Study at large: As an earlier analysis found, about 179 million T cells yielded about 120 million unique TCR beta sequences. Study results and caveats: Diagnosis of cytomegalovirus status made by the classifier reportedly showed high specificity and sensitivity. The authors later found HLA-associated TCR beta chains more clonally expanded than equally common others. The authors listed roughly 150 TCR beta chains as cytomegalovirus-associated.

CDR1 and CDR2 from the germline V gene are LNHNV and YYDKDF (reference sequence). Between the trimmed V and J ends, which lost 1 base and 2 bases, there was a span of 15 bases. This CDR3 contains 16 residues. The primer mix had 60 Vbeta and 13 Jbeta primers. Method: immunoSEQ multiplex PCR; TCRdb's copy keeps in-frame clones and lacks some. The repertoire holds over 50,000 clones, with approximately 71% as singletons. The sequencing input was PBMCs. This TCR derives from a man between 40 and 49 years old in good health and CMV-seropositive. The V gene is TRBV15, the J gene TRBJ2-7; weak D call: TRBD2 (6 bases). The CDR3 DNA is TGTGCCACCAGCAGAGGGCTCGGGCGGGGACCCTACGAGCAGTACTTC. It codes for CATSRGLGRGPYEQYF.